The 25 T cell receptor beta chains in this list originate from one sample, sequenced in a study of beta chain features in type 1 diabetes. Of the isolated RNA, all was reverse transcribed, and so the sequenced material was expressed TCRB transcripts. The data were produced by immunoSEQ multiplex PCR, yet TCRdb's version contains in-frame clones alone and is incomplete. The top ten clones hold 0.07% to 0.095% of a sample with roughly 610,000 clones, around a sixth of them seen once. The sample taken for sequencing was naive CD4+ T cells from blood. The source is a man between 18 and 35 years old in good health.

This clone was observed a handful of times. The chain combines TRBV29-1 with TRBJ2-5; D gene ambiguous. The CDR3 runs to 13 residues. V was clipped by 7 bases and J by 2 bases, with 14 bases between them. Per germline, CDR1 SQVTM and CDR2 ANQGSEA. Written as DNA, the CDR3 is TGCAGCGCCAAGCCTAGACTGCAAGAGACCCAGTACTTC. Protein product: CSAKPRLQETQYF. The full variable domain, with the rest looked up from reference TRBV29-1 and TRBJ2-5, is SAVISQKPSRDICQRGTSLTIQCQVDSQVTMMFWYRQQPGQSLTLIATANQGSEATYESGFVIDKFPISRPNLTFSTLTVSNMSPEDSSIYLCSAKPRLQETQYFGPGTRLLVL.

The chain links TRBV29-1 to TRBJ2-7; the D call may be TRBD1 or TRBD2 (5 bases each). CDR1 is SQVTM and CDR2 is ANQGSEA in the germline V gene. The CDR3 is 11 residues long. V was shortened by 1 base and J by 5 bases, with 6 bases between the two germline ends. CDR3 in DNA: TGCAGCGTTGAAGTGGGGGACGAGCAGTACTTC. Translating gives CSVEVGDEQYF.

The chain joins TRBV7-2 to TRBJ2-5, with D tentatively TRBD1 (6 bases). Germline V gene sequence: CDR1 SGHTA, CDR2 FQGNSA. The length of the CDR3 is 13 residues. V shed 5 bases and J shed 5 bases, with 12 bases lying between them. The CDR3 spells CASSMDRMETQYF. The CDR3 DNA reads as TGTGCCAGCAGCATGGACAGAATGGAGACCCAGTACTTC.

The sample holds a few counts of this clone. The CDR3, as DNA: TGTGCCAGCAGCTTCCGAGCGGGAGCTCTCGAGCAGTACTTC. Protein product: CASSFRAGALEQYF. This chain uses TRBV5-4 with TRBJ2-7; 8 nucleotides line up with TRBD2. CDR3 size: 14 residues. The trim removed 2 bases at V and 6 bases at J, leaving 7 bases unmatched. The germline CDR1 and CDR2 sequences are SGHNT and YYREEE (reference sequence). Looking up the rest from reference TRBV5-4 and TRBJ2-7 gives the full variable domain: ETGVTQSPTHLIKTRGQQVTLRCSSQSGHNTVSWYQQALGQGPQFIFQYYREEENGRGNFPPRFSGLQFPNYSSELNVNALELDDSALYLCASSFRAGALEQYFGPGTRLTVT.

This chain's CDR3 is CASSQDHMGTSGYNEQFF. The DNA of the CDR3 is TGCGCCAGCAGCCAAGATCATATGGGGACTAGCGGGTACAATGAGCAGTTCTTC. This chain uses TRBV4-3 with TRBJ2-1; TRBD2 matches 12 bases. Germline loops: CDR1 LGHNA, CDR2 YSLEER. The J segment lost 4 bases and the V segment lost 0 bases, leaving 7 bases of the junction unmatched. This CDR3 comprises 18 residues.

This clone has more than one count but fewer than ten. This chain joins TRBV7-6 and TRBJ1-2; 8 positions match TRBD1. The V gene end was trimmed by 3 bases and the J gene end by 4 bases; junction bases not matched to a gene: 7. The CDR3 covers 15 residues. The germline V gene encodes CDR1 SGHVS and CDR2 FNYEAQ. CDR3 protein: CASSFQGANVYGYTF. For the CDR3, the DNA is TGTGCCAGCAGCTTTCAGGGGGCAAATGTCTATGGCTACACCTTC. The variable domain in full, with the rest retrieved from reference TRBV7-6 and TRBJ1-2, is GAGVSQSPRYKVTKRGQDVALRCDPISGHVSLYWYRQALGQGPEFLTYFNYEAQQDKSGLPNDRFSAERPEGSISTLTIQRTEQRDSAMYRCASSFQGANVYGYTFGSGTRLTVV.

This clone has only a few counts. At one end, the junction sequence differs from germline, possibly due to a read error. The chain combines TRBV23-1 with TRBJ1-5, with 9 bases identical to TRBD1. TRBV23-1 is noted as an ORF with a role that remains uncertain. CDR3 length: 22 amino acids. DNA for the CDR3: TGCGCCAGCAGCCAATTAGGGTTTTGGGACAGGGAACTTCGTCGAAGCAATCAGCCCCAGCATTTT. This gives the protein CASSQLGFWDRELRRSNQPQHF.

This clone was counted only a few times. The CDR3 region is CSAVKTAAYEQYF. CDR3 sequence (DNA): TGCAGCGCTGTTAAGACAGCGGCCTACGAGCAGTACTTC. The chain combines TRBV29-1 with TRBJ2-7; TRBD1 or TRBD2 may be the D gene (5 bases each). This CDR3 is 13 amino acids long. V was clipped by 7 bases and J by 2 bases, with 15 bases between them. Germline CDR1 is SQVTM and CDR2 is ANQGSEA.

To note about this clone: Other DNA sequences of this sample code for an identical CDR3. V gene TRBV18 combines with J gene TRBJ1-2; D might be TRBD1 (5 bases). Germline loops: CDR1 KGHSH, CDR2 LQKENI. The CDR3 covers 14 residues. With 3 bases removed from V and 3 bases from J, the gap between germline ends came to 11 bases. CDR3 amino acids: CASSPPGTDYGYTF. Written as DNA, the CDR3 is TGTGCCAGCTCACCCCCAGGGACGGACTATGGCTACACCTTC.

This clone was counted only a few times. The genes are TRBV30 and TRBJ1-1; 7 positions match TRBD1. V lost 3 bases to trimming and J lost 3 bases; unmatched junction nucleotides: 16. The CDR3 has 17 amino acids. CDR1 GTSNPN and CDR2 SVGIG come from the germline V gene (reference sequence). Written as DNA, the CDR3 is TGTGCCTGGAGATCTTGGCAGGGGGGGCGGTGGGACACTGAAGCTTTCTTT. Translation: CAWRSWQGGRWDTEAFF.

The table lists this clone with a few counts. The chain recombines TRBV18 with TRBJ2-5, with D perhaps matching TRBD1 (6 bases). In germline, CDR1 is KGHSH, CDR2 LQKENI. V lost 3 bases and J 2 bases, leaving 16 bases between the germline ends. The CDR3 consists of 16 residues. The CDR3 protein is CASSPLLGAEQETQYF. The CDR3 region has the DNA TGTGCCAGCTCACCTTTATTGGGGGCTGAACAAGAGACCCAGTACTTC.

This clone was counted only a few times. The chain combines TRBV29-1 with TRBJ2-5, with TRBD1 matching over 8 bases. Germline V gene lookup returns CDR1 SQVTM and CDR2 ANQGSEA. This CDR3 comprises 15 residues. After removal of 2 bases from V and 5 bases from J, the junction contained 10 bases not matched to a gene. In DNA form, the CDR3 reads TGCAGCGTTGAAAGGGTCAGGGGGCGTGAGGAGACCCAGTACTTC. Translation: CSVERVRGREETQYF.

This clone has a handful of counts. The V and J genes are TRBV5-1 and TRBJ2-3; tentative D call: TRBD1 (5 bases). Germline V gene sequence: CDR1 SGHRS, CDR2 YFSETQ. V was trimmed by 5 bases and J by 2 bases, leaving 21 bases between them. The CDR3 consists of 17 residues. The CDR3 DNA follows: TGCGCCAGCAGATCCCCCCGGACATCGAATTCCACAGATACGCAGTATTTT. It encodes CASRSPRTSNSTDTQYF.

The CDR3 bases are TGTGCCAGCAGCTTGAAAGGCAACTATGGCTACACCTTC. Translating gives CASSLKGNYGYTF. This sequence joins TRBV11-3 and TRBJ1-2, with D hard to call. The CDR3 is made up of 13 amino acids. V dropped 3 bases and J dropped 2 bases, with 7 bases sitting between them. CDR1 is SGHNT and CDR2 is YENEEA in the germline V gene.

The V and J genes are TRBV6-6 and TRBJ2-2, with D possibly matching TRBD2 (6 bases). Trimming shortened V by 6 bases and J by 4 bases, and 12 bases separated the two germline ends. Germline CDR1 is MNHNY and CDR2 is SVGAGI (reference sequence). This CDR3 spans 14 amino acids. The CDR3 sequence is CASSRLVSTGELFF. CDR3 nucleotide sequence: TGTGCCAGCAGCCGACTAGTTTCCACCGGGGAGCTGTTTTTT.

There are a few counts of this clone. The rearrangement links TRBV7-9 to TRBJ1-1; D perhaps matches TRBD1 (6 bases). Trimming left V 5 bases short and J 5 bases short, with 12 bases between. CDR1 and CDR2 (germline): SEHNR, FQNEAQ (reference sequence). The CDR3 covers 13 residues. The CDR3 sequence is CASSSTGRTEAFF. The CDR3 DNA reads TGTGCCAGCAGCAGCACAGGGCGTACTGAAGCTTTCTTT.

The chain carries TRBV5-8 and TRBJ2-7; 10 bases are a match to TRBD1. V was pared by 1 base and J by 2 bases, with 6 bases of the junction left unmatched. Germline V lookup: CDR1 SGHTS, CDR2 YDEGEE. The CDR3 has 16 amino acids. CDR3 region: CASSLLWDRGTYEQYF. In DNA form, the CDR3 reads TGTGCCAGCAGCTTGTTGTGGGACAGGGGAACCTACGAGCAGTACTTC. The full variable domain, in which reference TRBV5-8 and TRBJ2-7 provide the parts outside the CDR3, is EAGVTQSPTHLIKTRGQQATLRCSPISGHTSVYWYQQALGLGLQFLLWYDEGEERNRGNFPPRFSGRQFPNYSSELNVNALELEDSALYLCASSLLWDRGTYEQYFGPGTRLTVT.

The chain combines TRBV5-1 with TRBJ1-6; D remains unclear. Germline V gene lookup returns CDR1 SGHRS and CDR2 YFSETQ. V gave up 3 bases and J gave up 7 bases, with 8 bases separating them. This CDR3 has 13 residues. The CDR3 reads CASSWAGNSPLHF. The CDR3 DNA is TGCGCCAGCAGCTGGGCGGGAAATTCACCCCTCCACTTT.

This clone was counted a few times. V gene TRBV29-1 combines with J gene TRBJ2-2, with unresolved D. V was cut by 7 bases and J by 0 bases, with 12 bases left in between. Looked up from germline, CDR1 is SQVTM and CDR2 is ANQGSEA. The CDR3 covers 14 residues. As DNA, the CDR3 is TGCAGCGCCATCCAACTCGCGAACACCGGGGAGCTGTTTTTT. It codes for CSAIQLANTGELFF.

This clone was detected only a few times. This rearrangement joins TRBV6-6 to TRBJ1-5; the D is unclear. The length of the CDR3 is 14 residues. CDR1 MNHNY and CDR2 SVGAGI come from the germline V gene (reference sequence). V was trimmed by 0 bases and J by 6 bases, leaving 9 bases between them. CDR3 region: CASSYSGAVQPQHF. The DNA of the CDR3 is TGTGCCAGCAGTTACTCGGGTGCTGTTCAGCCCCAGCATTTT.

Comment on this clone: The identical CDR3 is also encoded by other nucleotide sequences in the sample. This chain connects TRBV9 to TRBJ1-1; 7 bases line up with TRBD1. The CDR3 covers 13 residues. The germline V gene encodes CDR1 SGDLS and CDR2 YYNGEE. Trimming cost V 3 bases and J 2 bases; bases outside gene matches: 1. The CDR3 is CASSGQGNTEAFF. The CDR3 DNA is TGTGCCAGCAGCGGACAGGGAAACACTGAAGCTTTCTTT.

This clone has only a few counts. This chain joins TRBV5-1 and TRBJ2-5; TRBD1 might be the D (6 bases). Trimming removed 2 bases at V and 4 bases at J, with 21 bases between. Germline-derived CDR1 and CDR2 are SGHRS and YFSETQ. This CDR3 contains 17 residues. CDR3: CASSLQGLGMAGETQYF. In DNA, the CDR3 is TGCGCCAGCAGCTTACAGGGTTTGGGGATGGCAGGAGAGACCCAGTACTTC.

There are a few counts of this clone. The V gene is TRBV7-2, the J gene TRBJ2-7; 7 bases align to TRBD1. Trimming cost V 1 base and J 3 bases; bases outside gene matches: 9. This CDR3 is 16 amino acids long. CDR1 is SGHTA and CDR2 is FQGNSA in the germline V gene. This CDR3 is CASSLERGRPLYEQYF. CDR3 sequence (DNA): TGTGCCAGCAGCTTAGAGAGGGGGCGCCCCCTCTACGAGCAGTACTTC.

This chain connects TRBV29-1 to TRBJ1-5; D ambiguous. Trimming removed 5 bases at V and 2 bases at J, with 7 bases between. Germline V gene sequence: CDR1 SQVTM, CDR2 ANQGSEA. CDR3 length: 12 residues. This CDR3 is CSVCMGNQPQHF. The CDR3 DNA reads TGCAGCGTTTGTATGGGCAATCAGCCCCAGCATTTT.

V is TRBV20-1 and J is TRBJ2-5, with a weak D call TRBD1 (5 bases). This CDR3 is 11 amino acids long. Germline loops: CDR1 DFQATT, CDR2 SNEGSKA (reference sequence). Trimming stripped 7 bases from V and 5 bases from J, with 11 bases between. The CDR3 region is CSEGPWETQYF. CDR3 bases: TGCAGTGAGGGGCCGTGGGAGACCCAGTACTTC.